The T cell receptor beta chain under discussion was sequenced for a study of CXCR3-negative and CXCR3-positive naive CD8 T cells. About this clonotype: What it binds is unknown.

This CDR3 has 14 amino acids. Germline assignment: CDR1 SGHTA and CDR2 FQGNSA. Findings and limits, study-wide: Naive subsets did not differ in surface CD5, and TRB CDR3 properties served to infer TCR strength. Comparison of naive cells showed more hydrophobic TRB CDR3s in CXCR3-positive than in CXCR3-negative naive cells. Comparably high diversity marked both naive subsets, whereas memory CD8+ cells had much lower diversity.

The TRB cDNA libraries were prepared by 5' RACE with UMI labels. TCRdb reprocessed the 5' RACE reads, with one entry per CDR3 protein and no DNA. Its table lists about 150,000 distinct CDR3 sequences. Those CD8+ T cells considered naive were CD45RO-CCR7+CD27+CD95-. The receptor's source is a human donor in good health. Some clones in this sample may be carry-over from other donors' samples. The genes are TRBV7-2 and TRBJ2-6. Sequencing was carried out using naive CXCR3+ CD8+ T cells from blood. Stated subset: CD45RO-CCR7+CD27+CD95- naive CD8+ T cells expressing CXCR3 (TNR3+). CDR3 sequence reads: CASSLAVGANVLTF.